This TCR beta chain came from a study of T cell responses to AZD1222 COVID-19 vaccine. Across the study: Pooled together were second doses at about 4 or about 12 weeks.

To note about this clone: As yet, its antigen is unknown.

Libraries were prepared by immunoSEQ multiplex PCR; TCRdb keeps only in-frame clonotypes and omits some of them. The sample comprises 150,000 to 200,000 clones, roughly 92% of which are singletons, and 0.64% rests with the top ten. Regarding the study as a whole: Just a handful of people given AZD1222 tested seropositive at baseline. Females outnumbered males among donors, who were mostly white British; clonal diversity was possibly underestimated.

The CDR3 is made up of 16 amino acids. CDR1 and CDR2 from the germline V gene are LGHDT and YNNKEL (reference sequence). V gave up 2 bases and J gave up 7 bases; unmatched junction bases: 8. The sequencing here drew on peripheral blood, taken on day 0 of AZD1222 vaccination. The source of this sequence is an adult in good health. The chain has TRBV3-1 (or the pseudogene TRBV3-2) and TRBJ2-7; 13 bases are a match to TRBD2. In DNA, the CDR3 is TGTGCCAGCAGCCAAAGGGGGGGACTAGCGGGACGAGAGCAGTACTTC. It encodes CASSQRGGLAGREQYF.